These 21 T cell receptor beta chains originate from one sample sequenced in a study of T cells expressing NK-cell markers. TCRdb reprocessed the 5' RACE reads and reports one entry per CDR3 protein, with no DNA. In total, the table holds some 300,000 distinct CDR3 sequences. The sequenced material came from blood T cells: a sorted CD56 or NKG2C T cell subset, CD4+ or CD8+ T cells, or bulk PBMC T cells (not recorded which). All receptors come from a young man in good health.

The CDR3 here is CASSPGLAGDGETQYF. The rearrangement uses TRBV3-1 and TRBJ2-5; TCRdb designates TRBD2, a call that cannot be tested without DNA. CDR3 length: 16 amino acids. CDR1 and CDR2 (germline): LGHDT, YNNKEL (reference sequence).

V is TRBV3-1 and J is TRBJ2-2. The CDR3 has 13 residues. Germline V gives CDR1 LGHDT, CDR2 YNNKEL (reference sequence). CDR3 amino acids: CASSLVSTGELFF.

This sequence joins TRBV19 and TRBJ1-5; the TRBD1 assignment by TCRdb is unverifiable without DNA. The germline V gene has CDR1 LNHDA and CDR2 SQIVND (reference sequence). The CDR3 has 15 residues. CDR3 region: CASSLMGGADQPQHF.

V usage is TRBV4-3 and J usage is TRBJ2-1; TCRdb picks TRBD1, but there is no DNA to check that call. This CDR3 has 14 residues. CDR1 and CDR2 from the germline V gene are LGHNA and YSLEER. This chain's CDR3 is CASSLSGGADEQFF.

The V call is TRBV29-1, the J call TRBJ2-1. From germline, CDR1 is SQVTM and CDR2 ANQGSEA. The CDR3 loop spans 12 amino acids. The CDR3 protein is CSVEVLVGEQFF.

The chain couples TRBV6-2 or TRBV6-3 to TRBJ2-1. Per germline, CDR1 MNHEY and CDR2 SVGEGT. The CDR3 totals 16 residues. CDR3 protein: CASSLSATSSYNEQFF.

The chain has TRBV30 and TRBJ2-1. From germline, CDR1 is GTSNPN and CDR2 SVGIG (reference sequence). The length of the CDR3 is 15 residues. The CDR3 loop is CAYSMGSTSYNEQFF.

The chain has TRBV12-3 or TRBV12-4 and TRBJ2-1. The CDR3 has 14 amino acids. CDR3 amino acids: CASSLSLDLNEQFF.

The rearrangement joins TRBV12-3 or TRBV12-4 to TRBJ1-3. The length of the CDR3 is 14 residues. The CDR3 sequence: CANRIGVSGNTIYF.

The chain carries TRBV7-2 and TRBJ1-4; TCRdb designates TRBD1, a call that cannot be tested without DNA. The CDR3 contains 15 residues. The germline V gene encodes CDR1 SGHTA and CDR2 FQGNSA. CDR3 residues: CASSRQQGGNEKLFF.

CDR3 in amino acids: CSVEFWTLSGQGWEQYF. The J gene is TRBJ2-7, the V gene TRBV29-1; TCRdb's D call of TRBD1 is untestable without DNA. The CDR3 extends over 17 amino acids. Germline values: CDR1 SQVTM, CDR2 ANQGSEA.

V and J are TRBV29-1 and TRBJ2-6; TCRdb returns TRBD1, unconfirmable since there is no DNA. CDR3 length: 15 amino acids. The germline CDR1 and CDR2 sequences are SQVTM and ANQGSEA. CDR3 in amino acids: CSVEGRNSGANVLTF.

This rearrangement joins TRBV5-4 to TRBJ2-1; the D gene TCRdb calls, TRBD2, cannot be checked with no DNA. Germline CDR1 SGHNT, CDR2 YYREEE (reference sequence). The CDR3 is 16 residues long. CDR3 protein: CASSLALVAGVDEQFF.

CDR3 protein: CASRDRSPDWYF. The chain combines TRBV25-1 with TRBJ2-7; TCRdb gives TRBD1 as the D gene, but with no DNA this cannot be confirmed. The CDR3 spans 12 residues. From germline, CDR1 is MGHDK and CDR2 SYGVNS.

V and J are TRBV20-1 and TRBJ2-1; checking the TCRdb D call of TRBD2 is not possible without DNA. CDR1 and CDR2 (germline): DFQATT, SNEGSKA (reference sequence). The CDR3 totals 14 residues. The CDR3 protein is CSARVGQSYNEQFF.

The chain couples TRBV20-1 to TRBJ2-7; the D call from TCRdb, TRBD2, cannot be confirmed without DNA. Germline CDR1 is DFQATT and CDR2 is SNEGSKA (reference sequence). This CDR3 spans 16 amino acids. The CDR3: CSARSMTSGSSYEQYF.

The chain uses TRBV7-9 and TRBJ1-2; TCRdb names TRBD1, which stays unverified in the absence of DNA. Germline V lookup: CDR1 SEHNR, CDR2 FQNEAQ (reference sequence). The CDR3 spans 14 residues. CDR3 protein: CASSGTGKNYGYTF.

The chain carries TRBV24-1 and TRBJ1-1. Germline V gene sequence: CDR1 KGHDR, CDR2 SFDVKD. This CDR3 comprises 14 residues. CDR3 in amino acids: CATSDLPRNTEAFF.

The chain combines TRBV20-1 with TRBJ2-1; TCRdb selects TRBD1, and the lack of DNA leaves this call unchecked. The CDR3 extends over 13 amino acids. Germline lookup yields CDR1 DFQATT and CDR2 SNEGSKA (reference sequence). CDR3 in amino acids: CSARPRGPVEQFF.

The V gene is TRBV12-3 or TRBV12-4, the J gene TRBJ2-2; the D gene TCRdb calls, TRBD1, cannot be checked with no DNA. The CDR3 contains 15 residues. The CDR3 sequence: CASSSGTGFTGELFF.

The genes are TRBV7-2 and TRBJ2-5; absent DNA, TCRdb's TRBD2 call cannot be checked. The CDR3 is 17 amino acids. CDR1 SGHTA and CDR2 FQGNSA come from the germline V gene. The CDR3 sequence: CASSLVRLAGIQETQYF.